Described below is a single TCR beta chain sequence and its context. The data were taken from a study of blood T cell repertoires in COVID-19. Study as a whole: Collection of acute and convalescent COVID-19 samples took place in the United States, Italy and Spain.

CDR1 and CDR2 from the germline V gene are SGHVS and FQNEAQ. The CDR3 length is 14 residues. Trimming shortened V by 5 bases and J by 7 bases, and 14 bases separated the two germline ends. Authors' processing steps: Reference gene primer amplification gave estimated nucleated cell counts. Libraries were prepared by immunoSEQ multiplex PCR; TCRdb keeps only in-frame clonotypes and omits some of them. Clone size and V and J calls were adopted from that table, with D and trimming inferred from the DNA. This sample has roughly 260,000 clones, with approximately 90% found just once. The TCR originated in a woman in her thirties or forties who had recovered from COVID-19. The chain uses TRBV7-8 and TRBJ1-4; D is unclear. Sequencing input: peripheral blood. The DNA for the CDR3 is TGTGCCAGCAGCCCCCGACTGTATAGTGAAAAACTGTTTTTT. Its translation: CASSPRLYSEKLFF.